The sample holds many counts of the clone carrying this TCR beta chain. This sequence may be a read error, since a much larger clone differs from it by one base. Trimming removed 4 bases at V and 4 bases at J, with 1 base between. There are 10 residues in the CDR3. Germline values: CDR1 MDHEN, CDR2 SYDVKM. The data derive from a study of T cells in Graves' hyperthyroidism and ophthalmopathy. Authors of the study amplified TCR beta CDR3 regions from RNA transcripts. The TCR CDR3 was amplified in a first-round RT-PCR using the HTBI primer set. TCRdb used MiXCR to reprocess the multiplex PCR reads, holding one entry per CDR3 protein. The table records about 520,000 distinct CDR3 sequences, under 25% of them present only once.

Sequenced input: blood. This TCR came from a man aged 18 to 30 with Graves' hyperthyroidism. V is TRBV28 and J is TRBJ1-1; no definite D call. The DNA for the CDR3 is TGTGCCAGCAGTTGCACTGAAGCTTTCTTT. Translation gives CASSCTEAFF. Based on the CDR3 plus reference TRBV28 and TRBJ1-1, the full variable domain is DVKVTQSSRYLVKRTGEKVFLECVQDMDHENMFWYRQDPGLGLRLIYFSYDVKMKEKGDIPEGYSVSREKKERFSLILESASTNQTSMYLCASSCTEAFFGQGTRLTVV.